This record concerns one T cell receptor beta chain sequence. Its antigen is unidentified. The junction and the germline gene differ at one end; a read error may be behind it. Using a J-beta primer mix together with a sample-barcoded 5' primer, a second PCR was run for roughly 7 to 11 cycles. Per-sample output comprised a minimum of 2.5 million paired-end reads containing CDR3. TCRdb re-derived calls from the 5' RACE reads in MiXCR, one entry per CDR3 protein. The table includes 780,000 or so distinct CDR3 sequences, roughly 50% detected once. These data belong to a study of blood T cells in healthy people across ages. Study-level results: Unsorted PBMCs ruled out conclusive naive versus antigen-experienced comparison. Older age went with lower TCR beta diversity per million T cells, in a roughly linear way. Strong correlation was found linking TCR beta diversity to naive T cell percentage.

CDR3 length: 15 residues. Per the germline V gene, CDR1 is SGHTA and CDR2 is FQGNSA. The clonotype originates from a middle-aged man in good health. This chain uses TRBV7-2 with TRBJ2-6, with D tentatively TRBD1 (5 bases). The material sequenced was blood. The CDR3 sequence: CASAPTLSGANVPTF. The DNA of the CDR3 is TGTGCCAGTGCCCCTACCCTCTCTGGGGCCAACGTCCCGACTTTC.